The rows below give T cell receptor beta chains drawn from one sample of a study of OX40 agonist ivuxolimab in advanced cancers. The assay was immunoSEQ multiplex PCR, and TCRdb's table has in-frame clones only and misses some. Here the sample spans 100,000 or so clones, around 85% being singletons. Here the sequenced sample was CD4+ or CD8+ T cells sorted from blood, taken in a trial of the OX40 agonist ivuxolimab. The receptors shown here come from an adult with an advanced solid tumor such as melanoma, head and neck, liver or kidney cancer. The CDR3 runs from the conserved cysteine through the conserved F or W. Fields, in order: J gene, CDR3 length, D gene, clone size, V gene, CDR3 protein, CDR3 DNA. The D gene is left open where the match is weak. Rows give clone size only sometimes, using once, few, many, or a class for an expanded clone.

>TRBJ2-3|15|TRBD1|few|TRBV2
CATINRDRGSDTQYF
TGTGCCACCATAAACCGGGACAGGGGATCAGATACGCAGTATTTT
>TRBJ1-4|16|.|.|TRBV5-1
CASSLDQGKEDEKLFF
TGCGCCAGCAGCTTGGACCAGGGGAAGGAGGATGAAAAACTGTTTTTT
>TRBJ1-2|14|TRBD1|.|TRBV7-2
CASSSPQGARGYTF
TGTGCCAGCAGCTCCCCACAGGGGGCGCGGGGCTACACCTTC
>TRBJ2-7|14|TRBD1|.|TRBV5-1
CASSRHTGGRKQYF
TGCGCCAGCAGCAGGCACACAGGGGGGCGGAAGCAGTACTTC
>TRBJ1-3|17|TRBD1|.|TRBV7-3
CASSVCSQGVRGNTIYF
TGTGCCAGCAGCGTATGCTCGCAGGGGGTTCGTGGAAACACCATATATTTT
>TRBJ2-7|12|.|few|TRBV7-9
CASSVRTAEQYF
TGTGCCAGCAGCGTGAGGACAGCCGAGCAGTACTTC
>TRBJ2-5|15|TRBD1|.|TRBV27
CASSHGQGRRETQYF
TGTGCCAGCAGTCACGGACAGGGGCGGAGGGAGACCCAGTACTTC
>TRBJ1-1|14|.|.|TRBV30
CAWSRSPGTTEAFF
TGTGCCTGGAGTAGGAGCCCCGGGACCACTGAAGCTTTCTTT
>TRBJ2-7|12|.|.|TRBV28
CASSSGNDPQYF
TGTGCCAGCAGTTCGGGCAACGACCCTCAGTACTTC
>TRBJ1-5|12|.|few|TRBV28
CASRISSQPQHF
TGTGCCAGCAGAATATCGAGTCAGCCCCAGCATTTT
>TRBJ1-4|15|.|.|TRBV5-4
CASSQAWGTNEKLFF
TGTGCCAGCAGCCAAGCATGGGGGACGAATGAAAAACTGTTTTTT
>TRBJ2-1|13|TRBD2|.|TRBV19
CASSIGRAHEQFF
TGTGCCAGTAGTATCGGGAGGGCCCATGAGCAGTTCTTC
>TRBJ2-6|18|TRBD1|.|TRBV2
CASSAGTGGRRGANVLTF
TGTGCCAGCAGTGCCGGGACAGGGGGCCGGAGAGGGGCCAACGTCCTGACTTTC
>TRBJ2-7|12|.|.|TRBV4-1
CASSQDRYEQYF
TGCGCCAGCAGCCAAGACAGATACGAGCAGTACTTC
>TRBJ2-1|16|.|.|TRBV12-5
CASGKGQDATGGEQFF
TGTGCTAGTGGCAAGGGACAAGACGCGACTGGAGGTGAGCAGTTCTTC
>TRBJ2-1|15|.|.|TRBV7-6
CASSFRWDRRREQFF
TGTGCCAGCAGCTTCAGATGGGATCGCAGGCGGGAGCAGTTCTTC
>TRBJ1-5|14|TRBD1|.|TRBV2
CASSEGQSNQPQHF
TGTGCCAGCAGTGAGGGACAGAGCAATCAGCCCCAGCATTTT
>TRBJ2-3|14|TRBD1|once|TRBV5-1
CASSQGETTDTQYF
TGCGCCAGCAGCCAGGGGGAAACCACAGATACGCAGTATTTT
>TRBJ2-2|16|.|.|TRBV28
CASSLGVGGGTGELFF
TGTGCCAGCAGTTTGGGAGTGGGAGGGGGCACCGGGGAGCTGTTTTTT
>TRBJ2-3|11|.|.|TRBV2
CAINLRNTQYF
TGTGCCATTAATTTACGAAATACGCAGTATTTT
>TRBJ2-1|12|TRBD2|few|TRBV11-2
CASSLMRGALFF
TGTGCCAGCAGCTTAATGCGGGGGGCTCTGTTCTTC
>TRBJ2-5|16|.|.|TRBV19
CASSMWEGVSQETQYF
TGTGCCAGTAGTATGTGGGAAGGGGTGAGTCAAGAGACCCAGTACTTC
>TRBJ2-6|13|.|.|TRBV5-4
CASREGGANVLTF
TGTGCCAGCAGGGAGGGTGGGGCCAACGTCCTGACTTTC
>TRBJ2-7|15|TRBD2|.|TRBV29-1
CSVEGLAGNSYEQYF
TGCAGCGTCGAGGGACTAGCGGGGAACTCCTACGAGCAGTACTTC
>TRBJ2-7|15|.|.|TRBV21-1
CASWLAGGLSNEQYF
TGTGCCAGCTGGCTAGCGGGAGGGCTCTCTAACGAGCAGTACTTC
>TRBJ2-4|17|.|.|TRBV5-4
CASSLRGWGLAKNIQYF
TGTGCCAGCAGCTTGAGGGGCTGGGGCTTAGCCAAAAACATTCAGTACTTC